This TCR beta chain appears in the sequencing data of a study of shared clonotypes between healthy human individuals. Sequencing was performed with immunoSEQ multiplex PCR; in TCRdb, only in-frame clones are kept and a portion is missing. The table shows 170,000 or so clones, with roughly 70% occurring only once. CDR1 and CDR2 from the germline V gene are SGDLS and YYNGEE. The length of the CDR3 is 13 residues. Trimming stripped 3 bases from V and 4 bases from J, with 11 bases between. The origin of this receptor is a man aged 25-45 years in good health. The V gene is TRBV9, the J gene TRBJ2-7; possibly TRBD2 for D (6 bases). The material sequenced was memory CD4+ T cells sorted from blood. Subset here: CD45RA-negative fraction. Here the CDR3 reads CASSAGGSYEQYF. CDR3 DNA: TGTGCCAGCAGCGCCGGGGGATCATACGAGCAGTACTTC.